The sequence of this TCR beta chain was determined in a study of identical twins. Trimming pared 1 base from V and 10 bases from J, leaving 13 bases between. CDR3 size: 13 residues. Germline V gene sequence: CDR1 SGHTA, CDR2 FQGNSA. TCRdb used MiXCR to reprocess the 5' RACE reads, holding one entry per CDR3 protein. Of about 890,000 distinct CDR3 sequences listed, around an eighth are singletons. This clonotype was detected many times. The donors were all healthy and Caucasian. This same sample was also part of a study on yellow fever vaccine responses in identical twins.

The receptor was isolated from a woman in her late teens or twenties in good health. Material for sequencing was PBMCs. The chain uses TRBV7-2 and TRBJ1-2; D is unresolved. In DNA form, the CDR3 reads TGTGCCAGCAGCTTAGAGGTTGTGCACGACTACACCTTC. As protein: CASSLEVVHDYTF.